This entry lists 11 T cell receptor beta chains sequenced from one sample in a study of cytomegalovirus exposure and HLA in healthy donors. TCRdb's copy holds only in-frame clones and misses some; the assay was immunoSEQ multiplex PCR. This table has over 250,000 clones, around 86% appearing once. The sample was PBMCs. The receptors come from a woman aged 18-29 years in good health and CMV-seronegative.

This clone was detected only a few times. The chain has TRBV7-2 and TRBJ1-2; no clear D. The CDR3 has 13 amino acids. Germline loops: CDR1 SGHTA, CDR2 FQGNSA. Trimming cost V 3 bases and J 4 bases, with 9 bases left between them. The CDR3 DNA sequence: TGTGCCAGCAGCTTCGGAGTGCTCTATGGCTACACCTTC. This encodes CASSFGVLYGYTF.

This clone was observed a handful of times. This sample includes further DNA sequences coding for the same CDR3. The chain joins TRBV7-9 to TRBJ1-1; tentative D call: TRBD1 (6 bases). The germline V gene has CDR1 SEHNR and CDR2 FQNEAQ (reference sequence). This CDR3 region has 12 residues. Trimming pared 2 bases from V and 7 bases from J, leaving 8 bases between. CDR3 residues: CASSLIGGEAFF. The CDR3 region has the DNA TGTGCCAGCAGCTTAATAGGGGGTGAAGCTTTCTTT.

The chain combines TRBV9 with TRBJ1-1; possible D gene TRBD1, 5 bases. Trimming took 0 bases from V and 10 from J, leaving 16 bases between them. CDR1 is SGDLS, CDR2 YYNGEE, per germline. This CDR3 contains 14 residues. CDR3 DNA sequence: TGTGCCAGCAGCGTAGACCCAGAACCAAGGGGAGCTTTCTTT. It codes for CASSVDPEPRGAFF.

This clone turned up a few times. The gene calls are TRBV6-5 and TRBJ1-5; 7 bases are a match to TRBD1. With V trimmed by 4 bases and J by 0 bases, 3 bases remained unmatched. The CDR3 contains 15 residues. Germline CDR1 reads MNHEY; CDR2 reads SVGAGI. CDR3 DNA: TGTGCCAGCAGTTGGGGACAGTATAGCAATCAGCCCCAGCATTTT. This codes for CASSWGQYSNQPQHF.

The gene calls are TRBV5-6 and TRBJ1-2, with a tentative D call TRBD1 (5 bases). Germline-derived CDR1 and CDR2 are SGHDT and YYEEEE. Between the trimmed V and J ends, which lost 4 bases and 7 bases, there was a span of 14 bases. This CDR3 region has 13 residues. The CDR3 DNA reads as TGTGCCAGCAGCATTGGGGCCCCGGGTGGCTACACCTTC. Its protein is CASSIGAPGGYTF. Supplemented by reference TRBV5-6 and TRBJ1-2, the full variable domain reads DAGVTQSPTHLIKTRGQQVTLRCSPKSGHDTVSWYQQALGQGPQFIFQYYEEEERQRGNFPDRFSGHQFPNYSSELNVNALLLGDSALYLCASSIGAPGGYTFGSGTRLTVV.

The chain employs TRBV6-1 and TRBJ2-1; TRBD2 matches 9 bases. V lost 0 bases and J lost 6; bases outside the gene matches: 12. Germline V lookup: CDR1 MNHNS, CDR2 SASEGT. The CDR3 runs 18 residues. The CDR3 sequence is CASSEAIWGSGRGNEQFF. CDR3 nucleotide sequence: TGTGCCAGCAGTGAAGCAATTTGGGGTAGCGGGAGAGGCAATGAGCAGTTCTTC.

This rearrangement joins TRBV6-1 to TRBJ1-2, with D perhaps matching TRBD1 (5 bases). CDR1 and CDR2 from the germline V gene are MNHNS and SASEGT. The CDR3 spans 12 residues. Trimming removed 4 bases at V and 5 bases at J, with 8 bases between. CDR3 sequence (DNA): TGTGCCAGCAGTGCTCAGGGATATGGCTACACCTTC. Translating it yields CASSAQGYGYTF.

The chain uses TRBV11-2 and TRBJ1-5; D possibly corresponds to TRBD1 (6 bases). V lost 5 bases and J 5 bases, leaving 10 bases between the germline ends. This CDR3 region has 13 residues. Germline V gene lookup returns CDR1 SGHAT and CDR2 FQNNGV. CDR3 coding DNA: TGTGCCAGCAGCCGACAGGCATATCAGCCCCAGCATTTT. Amino acid sequence: CASSRQAYQPQHF.

The table lists this clone with a count of one. The chain is built from TRBV5-1 and TRBJ2-3; 10 positions match TRBD2. The V gene's germline CDR1 is SGHRS and CDR2 YFSETQ. The trim removed 0 bases at V and 6 bases at J, leaving 16 bases unmatched. The CDR3 loop spans 19 amino acids. This CDR3 reads CASSLDGTSVGYRVDTQYF. The CDR3 DNA follows: TGCGCCAGCAGCTTGGATGGGACTAGCGTAGGCTACCGGGTGGATACGCAGTATTTT.

The sample holds one count of this clone. The chain uses TRBV9 and TRBJ2-7, with TRBD1 matching over 7 bases. After removal of 0 bases from V and 2 bases from J, the junction contained 5 bases not matched to a gene. Germline CDR1 SGDLS, CDR2 YYNGEE. This CDR3 spans 15 amino acids. The CDR3 protein is CASSVVEGGPYEQYF. CDR3 in DNA: TGTGCCAGCAGCGTAGTTGAAGGGGGCCCCTACGAGCAGTACTTC.

This clone showed up just once. As DNA, the CDR3 is TGTGCCAGCACCCTGTACAGGGGGCGTTGGGTTGGAAACTATGGCTACACCTTC. This encodes CASTLYRGRWVGNYGYTF. The chain is built from TRBV28 and TRBJ1-2, with TRBD1 matching 9 bases. With 7 bases clipped from V and 2 bases from J, the junction kept 17 bases outside the gene matches. This CDR3 has 18 residues. Looked up from germline, CDR1 is MDHEN and CDR2 is SYDVKM.